This section outlines one TCR beta chain sequence together with its context. What antigen it recognizes has not been identified. Base qualities are not provided; no much larger clone lies one nucleotide away. Germline trimming amounts to 8 bases on V and 6 bases on J, with 5 as the count of junction bases outside the gene matches. Reading the germline V gene (reference sequence) gives CDR1 LGHDT and CDR2 YNNKEL. The CDR3 spans 12 residues, from the cysteine through the phenylalanine. Kept here is only the CDR3 DNA, which spans 36 bases and is read in frame from base 1. The time point label, read with the paper, signifies: baseline before first vaccination. Vaccinee samples were obtained from the UK trials COV001 and COV002, which included a single-blind randomized controlled phase 2/3 trial of AZD1222 (ChAdOx1 nCoV-19) in healthy adults. For TCRbeta chain sequencing, PBMC samples were collected from trial participants at day 0 and at day 28 after the second dose.

This entry belongs to a study of T cell responses to AZD1222 COVID-19 vaccine (dated by TCRdb to the early 2020s). At the level of the whole study: AZD1222 recipients whose second dose came at about 4 weeks and those whose second dose came at about 12 weeks were combined into one group, since spike-specific TCR depth and breadth did not differ between the two schedules. A total of over 230 trial participants underwent TCR sequencing, of whom around 200 received two doses of AZD1222 and 26 received two doses of the MenACWY control vaccine. Enrollment into the trials was organized by age into subgroups of 18-55, 56-69 and 70-plus years, and those subgroups contained approximately 160, 26 and 62 TCR-sequenced participants, respectively.

What the study reported, not specific to this receptor: Only five to seven AZD1222 recipients were SARS-CoV-2 seropositive at baseline, limiting conclusions about previously exposed vaccinees. In the small 56-69-year group, the increase in depth fell short of significance, most likely because of low power. After two AZD1222 doses, spike-specific TCR breadth and depth were significantly higher than at day 0 and than in MenACWY recipients. Participants were mostly white British and included more females than males, and it was suggested by the authors that clonal diversity may have been underestimated. The whole spike protein was spanned by vaccine-associated CD4 TCRs, and dominant responses were seen in regions 160-218 and 743-854. No day 14 peak-response samples were available, so repertoires were characterized only after the peak T cell response. Reportedly, almost half of the unique spike-specific TCRs recognized epitopes lying outside the regions that are mutated in the B.1.351 and B.1.1.7 variants.

The CDR3 regions of human TCRbeta chains were analyzed by immunosequencing. As for the authors' bioinformatics: TCRs in the repertoires were matched against a reference library of SARS-CoV-2-specific TCRs that had been generated with the MIRA antigen-specificity platform. Breadth was defined as the fraction of unique TCRs that were SARS-CoV-2-associated. Depth was defined as the fraction of total T cells that were SARS-CoV-2-associated. Using the MIRA data, every spike-specific TCR was mapped to the spike region that the TCR reacted to and assigned to either a CD4 or a CD8 class. Log10-transformed breadth and depth values were compared by one-way ANOVA with Sidak's multiple comparisons tests. The clones in this table, taken by TCRdb from immuneACCESS, are in-frame only. Not every clone is retained; where verified, under half of the shortfall comes from an unresolved V gene, and the cause of the rest is unknown. The V and J calls and the clone size are those of that table, but D and trimming were determined from the DNA. The sample table records around 58,000 clones; more than 65% of these occur just once. Of the sample, around 18% is held by the ten largest clones.

Sequencing was performed on peripheral blood, taken on day 0 of AZD1222 vaccination. This TCR was sampled from an adult in good health. This receptor chain uses TRBV3-1 (or the pseudogene TRBV3-2) and TRBJ1-2; 8 junctional bases match TRBD1. The DNA sequence follows: TGTGCCAGCTCAGACAGGGGTCATGGCTACACCTTC. It is translated as CASSDRGHGYTF.